Described below is a single T cell receptor beta chain sequence and its context. Its antigen is unknown. An assay was performed, and its level was deep. The protocol was immunoSEQ multiplex PCR, while the TCRdb copy is restricted to in-frame clones and leaves out a portion. Among 2 million to 3 million clones listed, roughly 93% were seen once. The data belong to a study of shared clonotypes between healthy human individuals. Study outcomes and limitations: Clonotype sharing across donors was expected to vary with sequencing depth. Donor scarcity curtailed the genetic and exposure-history diversity represented herein. Relative to clonotypes present in all four donors, those not shared had lower generation probabilities.

The ends lost 2 bases at V and 8 bases at J; junction bases unmatched: 3. In germline, CDR1 is LNHDA, CDR2 SQIVND (reference sequence). The CDR3 length is 14 residues. The material sequenced was naive CD4+ T cells from PBMCs. Noted subset: CD45RA+ positively selected. This rearrangement joins TRBV19 to TRBJ2-1; TRBD2 agrees at 10 bases. The receptor was isolated from a man aged 18 to 35 in good health. Some clones in this sample may be carry-over from other donors' samples. In nucleotides, the CDR3 is TGTGCCAGTAGTATATCTAGCGGGAGCTATGAGCAGTTCTTC. It translates to CASSISSGSYEQFF. The full variable domain, rest sourced from reference TRBV19 and TRBJ2-1, is DGGITQSPKYLFRKEGQNVTLSCEQNLNHDAMYWYRQDPGQGLRLIYYSQIVNDFQKGDIAEGYSVSREKKESFPLTVTSAQKNPTAFYLCASSISSGSYEQFFGPGTRLTVL.